This TCR beta chain was recovered during a study of T cell repertoires in cytomegalovirus infection. Study-level background: Signatures in public TCR beta sequences pointed to both CMV infection and matching HLA type.

The table lists this clonotype with a few counts. Its antigen is unidentified. TCRdb ran MiXCR on the reads and lists one entry per CDR3 protein. The data show around 630,000 distinct CDR3 sequences, 20% to 25% seen once. Overall study results and limits: Cumulative public TCR beta family frequency identified CMV carriers with the relevant HLA. The response measured ex vivo was dominated by TCR beta clonotypes (HLA-C-restricted and CMV-specific).

V was clipped by 10 bases and J by 0 bases, with 11 bases between them. The CDR3 is 13 amino acids. Per the germline V gene, CDR1 is LNHDA and CDR2 is SQIVND (reference sequence). The chain joins TRBV19 to TRBJ2-3; D perhaps matches TRBD1 (6 bases). The sample consisted of CD8+ T cells from PBMCs. The clonotype comes from a human donor in good health (CMV status not recorded). Some clones in this sample may be carry-over from other donors' samples. The CDR3, as DNA: TGTGCCACAGCAGGGGCTAGCACAGATACGCAGTATTTT. This translates into CATAGASTDTQYF.